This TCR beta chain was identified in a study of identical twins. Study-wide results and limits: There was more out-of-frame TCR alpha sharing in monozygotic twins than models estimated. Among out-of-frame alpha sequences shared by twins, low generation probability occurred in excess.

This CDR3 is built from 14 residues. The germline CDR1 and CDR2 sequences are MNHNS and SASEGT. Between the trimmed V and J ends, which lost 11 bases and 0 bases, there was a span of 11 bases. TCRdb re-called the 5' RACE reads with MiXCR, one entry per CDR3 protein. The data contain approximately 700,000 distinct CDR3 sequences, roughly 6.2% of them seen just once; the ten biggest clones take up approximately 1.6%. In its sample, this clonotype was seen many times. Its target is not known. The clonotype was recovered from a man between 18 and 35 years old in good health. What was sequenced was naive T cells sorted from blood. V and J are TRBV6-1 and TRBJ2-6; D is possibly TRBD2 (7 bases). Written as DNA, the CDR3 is TGTGCCGGGGGGGCAGCCTCTGGGGCCAACGTCCTGACTTTC. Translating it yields CAGGAASGANVLTF.